This entry is about one TCR beta chain. Its antigen remains unidentified. These data belong to a study of T cells in localized non-small cell lung cancer. Whole-study findings and limits: Adjacent lung was found to contain a median about 50 of the top 100 tumor clones. Of the tissues analyzed, uninvolved adjacent lung showed maximal T cell clonality, greater than tumor. Without multi-region sequencing, intratumor heterogeneity could not be excluded. Elevated circulating T cell density in blood was associated with longer overall survival.

Method: immunoSEQ multiplex PCR; TCRdb's copy keeps in-frame clones and lacks some. The sample consists of 20,000 to 25,000 clones, 70% to 90% of them appearing once. The V end lost 1 base, the J end lost 7 bases, and 11 bases lay between the germline ends. The CDR3 totals 13 residues. Germline lookup yields CDR1 SEHNR and CDR2 FQNEAQ (reference sequence). The origin of this receptor is a male donor at least 60 years old with stage I squamous cell lung carcinoma. The sequenced sample was peripheral blood, obtained before any cancer treatment. The genes are TRBV7-9 and TRBJ2-7; D unclear. CDR3 DNA: TGTGCCAGCAGCTTAGGGGCCCTGGGAGAGCAGTACTTC. Translated: CASSLGALGEQYF.